The clone carrying this TCR beta chain was detected only a few times. Antigen specificity is unknown. Germline lookup yields CDR1 SEHNR and CDR2 FQNEAQ (reference sequence). V was pared by 4 bases and J by 6 bases, with 13 bases between. The CDR3 runs to 14 residues. The sample originates from a study of T-cell memory formation after mild COVID-19. Study-wide context: TCR clusters were largely donor specific. Study-wide results and limits: CD4+ contracting clones lay mainly in CM and EM, CD8+ ones in EMRA. Clones contracting across day 15 to 85 had a balanced CD4/CD8 profile; later expanding clones leaned CD4+.

5'RACE with constant-segment primers built TCRalpha and TCRbeta cDNA libraries with UMIs. A single record per CDR3 protein comes from TCRdb applying MiXCR to the 5' RACE reads. Found here are hundreds of thousands of distinct CDR3 sequences, about an eighth of them singletons; the top ten hold 20% to 25%. The source is a man younger than 35 who had mild COVID-19 (a few samples of this study predate the infection). Cell type and time point are not known. Sequenced: PBMCs or a T cell subset sorted from them (not recorded which). The V call is TRBV7-9, the J call TRBJ2-1; D not certain. DNA for the CDR3: TGTGCCAGCAGCTCCATTGGTGTGGTCAATGAGCAGTTCTTC. Translating it yields CASSSIGVVNEQFF.